The clone carrying this TCR beta chain was seen a single time. The entry originates in a study of CD8 T cells in ankylosing spondylitis. Quantitative molecular-barcoded 5'-RACE generated the TCR beta libraries. From the 5' RACE reads, TCRdb called clonotypes with MiXCR, one entry per CDR3 protein. Of approximately 250,000 distinct CDR3 sequences detected, roughly a quarter appear once; the ten largest clones hold roughly 0.6%. After removal of 5 bases from V and 6 bases from J, the junction contained 5 bases not matched to a gene. The CDR3 is 13 residues long. Germline V gives CDR1 SSHAT, CDR2 FNYEAQ (reference sequence).

The chain is built from TRBV7-7 and TRBJ2-7; 9 nucleotides align to TRBD1. The sequencing sample was made of blood, either unsorted or a sorted T cell fraction (not recorded which). The sequence derives from a male donor with ankylosing spondylitis or in good health (not recorded which). In nucleotides, the CDR3 is TGTGCCAGCAGCCTCAGACAGGGGGTCGAGCAGTACTTC. Translated, it gives CASSLRQGVEQYF.